Listed below are T cell receptor beta chains from one sample, sequenced in a study of cytotoxic CD8 clonotypes in ibrutinib-treated CLL. TCRdb's copy holds only in-frame clones and misses some; the assay was immunoSEQ multiplex PCR. The table has about 130,000 clones, around 84% seen once. This specimen was PBMCs, taken after 24 months of ibrutinib treatment. The receptors shown here come from a human donor with chronic lymphocytic leukemia. Both conserved end residues are part of each CDR3. A D gene is named only where the DNA matches it firmly. The size entry is marked missing in some rows and otherwise reads once, few, many or a size class.

clone_size | j_call | v_call | d_call | cdr3_nt | cdr3_aa
. | TRBJ1-1 | TRBV7-2 | . | TGTGCCAGCGCCAACAGGGTAAGGGAAGCTTTCTTT | CASANRVREAFF
. | TRBJ1-5 | TRBV19 | TRBD1 | TGTGCCAGTAGTCCCGCCACAGGGGGCGCGAATCAGCCCCAGCATTTT | CASSPATGGANQPQHF
. | TRBJ1-6 | TRBV7-2 | . | TGTGCCAGCAGCTTAGACAACAGACGTAATTCACCCCTCCACTTT | CASSLDNRRNSPLHF
. | TRBJ2-1 | TRBV5-5 | . | TGTGCCAGCAGTCCCTACGGAGACTACAATGAGCAGTTCTTC | CASSPYGDYNEQFF
. | TRBJ2-3 | TRBV11-2 | TRBD2 | TGTGCCAGCAGCCCCATCAACAGGCGGGGGGGCACAGATACGCAGTATTTT | CASSPINRRGGTDTQYF
. | TRBJ1-3 | TRBV2 | . | TGTGCCAGCAGTGGCCTCTCTGGAAACACCATATATTTT | CASSGLSGNTIYF
few | TRBJ1-1 | TRBV7-9 | . | TGTGCCAGCAGCCGGGGCACTGAAGCTTTCTTT | CASSRGTEAFF
. | TRBJ2-2 | TRBV7-9 | . | TGTGCCAGCACCACTCGGGGGGCCGGCACCGGGGAGCTGTTTTTT | CASTTRGAGTGELFF
. | TRBJ2-3 | TRBV10-3 | TRBD1 | TGTGCCATCAGGAGGGGGCTTAGCACAGATACGCAGTATTTT | CAIRRGLSTDTQYF
. | TRBJ2-4 | TRBV16 | . | TGTGCCAGCAGCCAAACGCGGCTAGCCAAAAACATTCAGTACTTC | CASSQTRLAKNIQYF
. | TRBJ2-7 | TRBV5-1 | . | TGCGCCAGCAGCTTAGAGAGGGTTTACGAGCAGTACTTC | CASSLERVYEQYF
few | TRBJ1-1 | TRBV5-4 | . | TGTGCCAGCAGCGCTGACTGGAACACTGAAGCTTTCTTT | CASSADWNTEAFF
once | TRBJ1-2 | TRBV5-1 | . | TGCGCCAGCGGGCCGCCCGAGATCGGGGGCTACACCTTC | CASGPPEIGGYTF
many | TRBJ2-5 | TRBV2 | TRBD2 | TGTGCCACTCGTACTAGCGGGGGTGGAGAGACCCAGTACTTC | CATRTSGGGETQYF
few | TRBJ2-4 | TRBV7-8 | . | TGTGCCAGCAGCTTAAGGGAGGGGGACATTCAGTACTTC | CASSLREGDIQYF
few | TRBJ2-7 | TRBV7-8 | TRBD1 | TGTGCCAGCAGCACGACAGGGGGCGGTGGGGAGCAGTACTTC | CASSTTGGGGEQYF
. | TRBJ2-3 | TRBV9 | . | TGTGCCAGCAGCGTCCGGGACCGCACAGATACGCAGTATTTT | CASSVRDRTDTQYF
. | TRBJ2-7 | TRBV18 | . | TGTGCCAGCTCACCACTGACCTCGAACTACGAGCAGTACTTC | CASSPLTSNYEQYF
. | TRBJ2-3 | TRBV4-3 | . | TGCGCCAGCAGCCAAGAAAAAGGTTTGGATACGCAGTATTTT | CASSQEKGLDTQYF
. | TRBJ2-3 | TRBV7-3 | . | TGTGCCAGCAGCCGCGGTGACTTCCTCACAGATACGCAGTATTTT | CASSRGDFLTDTQYF
. | TRBJ1-6 | TRBV2 | . | TGTGCCAGCAGTGACGGCCCAACAGCGGGGAATTCACCCCTCCACTTT | CASSDGPTAGNSPLHF
. | TRBJ2-1 | TRBV7-2 | . | TGTGCCAGCCGTCGGAAAAGTCTCTCCTACAATGAGCAGTTCTTC | CASRRKSLSYNEQFF
. | TRBJ2-3 | TRBV6-5 | TRBD1 | TGTGCCAGCAGTCGACCGGGACAGGGCCCAGATACGCAGTATTTT | CASSRPGQGPDTQYF
. | TRBJ1-1 | TRBV9 | . | TGTGCCAGCAGCGTAGCGGGGGGGGACACTGAAGCTTTCTTT | CASSVAGGDTEAFF
. | TRBJ1-2 | TRBV15 | . | TGTGCCACCAGCAGAGATGGAGACAGCCTTACTAACTATGGCTACACCTTC | CATSRDGDSLTNYGYTF
once | TRBJ2-7 | TRBV7-2 | . | TGTGCCAGCAGACGAACGACAGGACCCCCCTACGAGCAGTACTTC | CASRRTTGPPYEQYF
. | TRBJ2-7 | TRBV29-1 | . | TGCAGCGGGGGGACGCATGGCGGCGAGCAGTACTTC | CSGGTHGGEQYF
. | TRBJ1-2 | TRBV6-5 | . | TGTGCCAGCAGTCTCCAGGGAGCACCGGCGCATGGCTACACCTTC | CASSLQGAPAHGYTF
. | TRBJ2-2 | TRBV2 | TRBD2 | TGTGCCAGCAGTGAAGCCGGGAGGGGCGGGGAGCTGTTTTTT | CASSEAGRGGELFF
few | TRBJ1-1 | TRBV10-2 | TRBD1 | TGCGCCAGCAGGGAAGGGACAGAGAACACTGAAGCTTTCTTT | CASREGTENTEAFF
few | TRBJ1-2 | TRBV25-1 | . | TGTGCCAGCAGTGAATTGGCAAACTATGGCTACACCTTC | CASSELANYGYTF
. | TRBJ2-7 | TRBV6-6 | . | TGTGCCAGCAGCCGACTGCGATCCTACGAGCAGTACTTC | CASSRLRSYEQYF
once | TRBJ2-5 | TRBV18 | . | TGTGCCAGCTCCTCGGGGGAAAGAGAGACCCAGTACTTC | CASSSGERETQYF
. | TRBJ1-4 | TRBV27 | . | TGTGCCAGCAGGCGGGGGGGGAATGAAAAACTGTTTTTT | CASRRGGNEKLFF
few | TRBJ2-4 | TRBV5-1 | TRBD1 | TGCGCCAGCAGCGGTGGACAGGTAAACATTCAGTACTTC | CASSGGQVNIQYF
. | TRBJ1-4 | TRBV4-2 | . | TGTGCCAGCAGTCCAGGGGTGGCTAATGAAAAACTGTTTTTT | CASSPGVANEKLFF
. | TRBJ1-2 | TRBV9 | . | TGTGCCAGCACCGTCGACCCGGACATGGACTATGGCTACACCTTC | CASTVDPDMDYGYTF